This entry lists 9 T cell receptor beta chains sequenced from one sample in a study of neurological immune-mediated disorders. MiXCR was run by TCRdb on the 5' RACE reads, yielding one entry per CDR3 protein. The data contain tens of thousands of distinct CDR3 sequences, approximately 10% of them seen just once; the ten biggest clones take up 1.5% to 2%. Sequences were obtained from PBMCs. The source of these receptors is a man in his forties or fifties in good health.

This clonotype was observed at least ten times. V is TRBV9 and J is TRBJ2-1; 9 bases match TRBD2. Per germline, CDR1 SGDLS and CDR2 YYNGEE. V trimming: 3 bases; J trimming: 6 bases; junction bases outside the gene matches: 19. This CDR3 comprises 19 residues. As DNA, the CDR3 is TGTGCCAGCAGCGCTAAGACAGCGCGGGAGGGCCCCTCGCGCAATGAGCAGTTCTTC. As protein: CASSAKTAREGPSRNEQFF.

This clonotype was seen many times. The DNA for the CDR3 is TGTGCCATCAGTGGTACGACAGGGGTAGATACGCAGTATTTT. This codes for CAISGTTGVDTQYF. The genes are TRBV10-3 and TRBJ2-3, with 8 positions matching TRBD1. V was clipped by 4 bases and J by 5 bases; unmatched bases: 5. CDR3 length equals 14 residues. Germline CDR1 and CDR2: ENHRY and SYGVKD.

This clonotype showed up many times. The V gene is TRBV5-1, the J gene TRBJ2-2; no reliable D call. The CDR3 has 15 residues. V gave up 4 bases and J gave up 1 base, with 11 bases separating them. Germline V gene data show CDR1 as SGHRS and CDR2 as YFSETQ. CDR3: CASSPRTENTGELFF. The CDR3 DNA follows: TGCGCCAGCAGCCCGAGGACGGAGAACACCGGGGAGCTGTTTTTT. The variable domain in full, with the rest retrieved from reference TRBV5-1 and TRBJ2-2, is KAGVTQTPRYLIKTRGQQVTLSCSPISGHRSVSWYQQTPGQGLQFLFEYFSETQRNKGNFPGRFSGRQFSNSRSEMNVSTLELGDSALYLCASSPRTENTGELFFGEGSRLTVL.

The chain employs TRBV7-6 and TRBJ2-1; 12 bases agree with TRBD2. The germline CDR1 and CDR2 sequences are SGHVS and FNYEAQ. The V and J ends lost 5 bases and 7 bases, in that order; junction bases with no gene match: 18. The CDR3 loop spans 19 amino acids. The CDR3 reads CASSPSTSGRIHFRNEQFF. For the CDR3, the DNA is TGTGCCAGCAGCCCCAGCACTAGCGGGAGGATCCACTTTAGGAATGAGCAGTTCTTC.

This clonotype was counted at least ten times. This chain connects TRBV4-2 to TRBJ1-5; 8 bases match TRBD1. V dropped 4 bases and J dropped 7; count of bases not matched to a gene: 3. This CDR3 contains 13 residues. From germline, CDR1 is LGHNA and CDR2 YNFKEQ. DNA of the CDR3: TGTGCCAGCAGCCCCAACAGGGGGCAGCCCCAGCATTTT. It translates to CASSPNRGQPQHF.

This clonotype showed up many times. CDR3 sequence reads: CASKADSVDEQFF. DNA of the CDR3: TGTGCCAGCAAGGCAGACTCGGTAGACGAGCAGTTCTTC. The chain combines TRBV6-1 with TRBJ2-1; no definite D call. The germline V and J ends were trimmed by 7 bases and 10 bases, with 17 bases remaining between them. The CDR3 runs 13 residues. CDR1 is MNHNS and CDR2 is SASEGT in the germline V gene.

This clonotype was seen repeatedly, ten times or more. The chain employs TRBV20-1 and TRBJ1-5; D gene unclear. Trimming shortened V by 0 bases and J by 5 bases, and 11 bases separated the two germline ends. Germline-derived CDR1 and CDR2 are DFQATT and SNEGSKA (reference sequence). The length of the CDR3 is 14 residues. The CDR3 coding sequence is TGCAGTGCTAGAGATCTTGGCAGTCATCAGCCCCAGCATTTT. This translates into CSARDLGSHQPQHF.

This clonotype has ten or more counts. This chain connects TRBV2 to TRBJ2-1; 7 bases agree with TRBD1. V was clipped by 6 bases and J by 3 bases; unmatched bases: 8. Germline V gene data show CDR1 as SNHLY and CDR2 as FYNNEI. CDR3 length: 15 residues. The CDR3 sequence is CASRLRDSNYNEQFF. CDR3 in DNA: TGTGCCAGCAGATTAAGGGACAGTAACTACAATGAGCAGTTCTTC.

This clonotype was seen ten or more times. The chain has TRBV5-1 and TRBJ2-2; TRBD1 matches at 7 bases. The CDR3 has 14 amino acids. Germline CDR1 reads SGHRS; CDR2 reads YFSETQ. Germline trimming cut 4 bases from V and 3 bases from J; bases unmatched to any gene: 3. The CDR3 loop is CASSRQGDTGELFF. The CDR3 DNA sequence: TGCGCCAGCAGCAGGCAGGGGGACACCGGGGAGCTGTTTTTT.